The clone carrying this TCR beta chain came up many times. Its antigen remains unknown. This specimen belongs to a study of T cell repertoires in cytomegalovirus infection. Across the study: A matching HLA type, together with CMV infection, was signaled by public TCR beta signatures. General observations from the study: The cumulative frequency of public TCR beta families identified carriers of CMV plus the relevant HLA.

Germline CDR1 SGHVS, CDR2 FQNEAQ. The ends were cut back, 5 bases at V and 4 bases at J, with 20 bases in the middle. This CDR3 is built from 16 residues. TCRdb re-analysed the reads in MiXCR, keeping a single row per CDR3 protein. The sample holds about 180,000 distinct CDR3 sequences, 14% seen once. The gene calls are TRBV7-8 and TRBJ1-2; D gene unclear. This receptor was identified in a human donor in good health (CMV status not recorded). Some clones in this sample may be carry-over from other donors' samples. Sequences were obtained from PBMCs. The DNA for the CDR3 is TGTGCCAGCAGCAATATAAGGGCCGCGTCGGGCTATGGCTACACCTTC. This translates into CASSNIRAASGYGYTF.